A single T cell receptor (beta chain) is shown here with its context. The antigen remains undetermined. A multiplex PCR was run with 60 Vbeta primers and 13 Jbeta primers. The table came from immunoSEQ multiplex PCR; TCRdb's copy has only in-frame clones and leaves some out. The sample has approximately 190,000 clones; roughly four fifths are singletons. The sample is drawn from a study of cytomegalovirus exposure and HLA in healthy donors. For the study at large: Early release data held about 92 million unique TCRs from HLA-typed donors.

Study outcomes and limitations: Common viral pathogens were later found to be apparently linked to several of the most significant clusters.

The CDR3 consists of 16 residues. Deletions cut 4 bases from V and 1 base from J, with 15 bases between. Per germline, CDR1 SGHVS and CDR2 FNYEAQ. Input material: PBMCs. The chain has TRBV7-6 and TRBJ2-3, with D perhaps TRBD2 (6 bases). The source is a boy aged 2 to 10 in good health and CMV-seronegative. As DNA, the CDR3 is TGTGCCAGCAGCTCGCTCGGGGGACGGGGCACAGATACGCAGTATTTT. Its translation: CASSSLGGRGTDTQYF.